This T cell receptor beta chain is from a study of T cells in tuberculosis. Time point here: new active TB diagnosis, blood taken before or within 7 days of starting treatment. Libraries were prepared by immunoSEQ multiplex PCR; TCRdb keeps only in-frame clonotypes and omits some of them. The sample carries around 30,000 clones, approximately 85% recorded once. The specimen comprised PBMCs, sampled at tuberculosis diagnosis. This TCR was sampled from an adult with tuberculosis.

The CDR3 DNA is TGTGCCAGCAGCTCCAAGACTAGCGGGAAGGCAGATACGCAGTATTTT. This codes for CASSSKTSGKADTQYF. V usage is TRBV7-9 and J usage is TRBJ2-3; 11 nucleotides line up with TRBD2. V lost 4 bases to trimming and J lost 4 bases; unmatched junction nucleotides: 7. This CDR3 region has 16 residues. Germline CDR1 and CDR2: SEHNR and FQNEAQ (reference sequence).